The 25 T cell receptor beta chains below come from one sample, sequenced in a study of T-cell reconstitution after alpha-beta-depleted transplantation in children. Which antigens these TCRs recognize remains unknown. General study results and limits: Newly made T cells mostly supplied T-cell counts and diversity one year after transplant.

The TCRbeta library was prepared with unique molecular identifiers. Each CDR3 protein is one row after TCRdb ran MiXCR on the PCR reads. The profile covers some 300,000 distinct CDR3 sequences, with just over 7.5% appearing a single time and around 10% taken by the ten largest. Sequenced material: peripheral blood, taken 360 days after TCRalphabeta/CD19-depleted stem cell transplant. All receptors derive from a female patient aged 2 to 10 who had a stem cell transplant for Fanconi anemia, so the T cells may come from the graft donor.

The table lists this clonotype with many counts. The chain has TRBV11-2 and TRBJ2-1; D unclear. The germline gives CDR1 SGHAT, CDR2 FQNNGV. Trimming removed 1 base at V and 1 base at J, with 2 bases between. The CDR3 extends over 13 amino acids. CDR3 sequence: CASSLGSYNEQFF. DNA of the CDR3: TGTGCCAGCAGCTTAGGATCCTACAATGAGCAGTTCTTC.

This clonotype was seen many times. The CDR3 region has the DNA TGCAGCGTTGGAAAGCCGAACACTGAAGCTTTCTTT. Translation: CSVGKPNTEAFF. The rearrangement uses TRBV29-1 and TRBJ1-1; D not certain. Looked up from germline, CDR1 is SQVTM and CDR2 is ANQGSEA. Trimming shortened V by 4 bases and J by 1 base, and 7 bases separated the two germline ends. This CDR3 has 12 residues.

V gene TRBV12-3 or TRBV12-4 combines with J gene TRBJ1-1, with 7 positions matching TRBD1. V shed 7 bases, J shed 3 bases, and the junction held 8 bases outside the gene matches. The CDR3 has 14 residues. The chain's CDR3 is CASTSTGFDTEAFF. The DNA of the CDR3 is TGTGCCAGCACCTCGACAGGGTTCGACACTGAAGCTTTCTTT.

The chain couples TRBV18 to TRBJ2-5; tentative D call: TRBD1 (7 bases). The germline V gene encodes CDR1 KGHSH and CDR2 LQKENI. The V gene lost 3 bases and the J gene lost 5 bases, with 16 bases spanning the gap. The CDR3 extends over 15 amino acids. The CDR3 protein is CASSPQQGTLETQYF. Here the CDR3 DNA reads TGTGCCAGCTCACCCCAACAGGGGACTTTGGAGACCCAGTACTTC.

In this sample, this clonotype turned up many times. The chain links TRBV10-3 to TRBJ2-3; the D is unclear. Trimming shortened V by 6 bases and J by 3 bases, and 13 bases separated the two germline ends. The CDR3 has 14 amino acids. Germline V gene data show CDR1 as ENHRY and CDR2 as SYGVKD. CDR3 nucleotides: TGTGCCATCAGCCACCACGGTACGACAGATACGCAGTATTTT. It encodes CAISHHGTTDTQYF.

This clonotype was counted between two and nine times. As DNA, the CDR3 is TGTGCCAGCAGCTTGCTTGGGGAAGAGACCCAGTACTTC. This translates into CASSLLGEETQYF. The chain joins TRBV5-4 to TRBJ2-5; D is undetermined. CDR3 length: 13 residues. The V gene's germline CDR1 is SGHNT and CDR2 YYREEE (reference sequence). The V and J ends lost 1 base and 3 bases respectively, with 7 bases between them.

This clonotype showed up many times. The CDR3 sequence is CASRPPGGVNTQYF. The CDR3 DNA reads TGCGCCAGCAGGCCTCCGGGGGGGGTAAATACGCAGTATTTT. This chain uses TRBV10-2 with TRBJ2-3, with TRBD2 identical over 8 bases. The CDR3 spans 14 residues. J was trimmed by 7 bases and V by 6 bases; bases with no gene match: 9. Germline CDR1 reads WSHSY; CDR2 reads SAAADI.

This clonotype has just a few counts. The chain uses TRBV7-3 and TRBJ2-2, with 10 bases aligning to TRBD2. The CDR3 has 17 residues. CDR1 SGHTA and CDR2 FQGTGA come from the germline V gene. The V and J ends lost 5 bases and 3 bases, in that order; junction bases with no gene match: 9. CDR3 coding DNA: TGTGCCAGCAGCCCAGTAGCGGGGGGAGATTACACCGGGGAGCTGTTTTTT. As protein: CASSPVAGGDYTGELFF.

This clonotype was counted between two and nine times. CDR3 nucleotide sequence: TGCAGTGCTCCGGGCCCCCTGCGTGGGAGCCGTACGCAGTATTTT. Translation: CSAPGPLRGSRTQYF. The V call is TRBV20-1, the J call TRBJ2-3, with D possibly matching TRBD2 (5 bases). There are 15 residues in the CDR3. The germline CDR1 and CDR2 sequences are DFQATT and SNEGSKA (reference sequence). Trimming removed 5 bases from V and 8 bases from J, with 23 bases in between.

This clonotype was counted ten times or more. The CDR3 sequence is CASRATGEMNTEAFF. CDR3 DNA sequence: TGTGCCAGCAGAGCTACGGGCGAAATGAACACTGAAGCTTTCTTT. The chain is built from TRBV6-1 and TRBJ1-1, with D unclear. The germline gives CDR1 MNHNS, CDR2 SASEGT. V was pared by 6 bases and J by 0 bases, with 14 bases between. The CDR3 is 15 amino acids.

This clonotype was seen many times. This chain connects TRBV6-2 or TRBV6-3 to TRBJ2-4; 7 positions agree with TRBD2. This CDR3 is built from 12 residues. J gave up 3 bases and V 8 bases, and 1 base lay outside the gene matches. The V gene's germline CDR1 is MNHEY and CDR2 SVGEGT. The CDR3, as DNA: TGTGCCAGCGGGAGGGTCAAAAACATTCAGTACTTC. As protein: CASGRVKNIQYF.

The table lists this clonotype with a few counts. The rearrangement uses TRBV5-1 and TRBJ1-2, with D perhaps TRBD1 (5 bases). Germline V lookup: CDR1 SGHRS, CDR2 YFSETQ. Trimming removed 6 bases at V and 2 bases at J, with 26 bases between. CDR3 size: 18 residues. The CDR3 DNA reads TGCGCCAGCAAATCCGTTGGGCCGGCGGCAGGGAAAAACTATGGCTACACCTTC. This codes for CASKSVGPAAGKNYGYTF.

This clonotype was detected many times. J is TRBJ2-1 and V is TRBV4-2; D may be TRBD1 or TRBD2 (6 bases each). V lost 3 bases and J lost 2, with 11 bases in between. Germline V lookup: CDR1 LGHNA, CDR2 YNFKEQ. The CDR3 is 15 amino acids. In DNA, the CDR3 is TGTGCCAGCAGCCAGCACGGGGGCGCCTACAATGAGCAGTTCTTC. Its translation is CASSQHGGAYNEQFF.

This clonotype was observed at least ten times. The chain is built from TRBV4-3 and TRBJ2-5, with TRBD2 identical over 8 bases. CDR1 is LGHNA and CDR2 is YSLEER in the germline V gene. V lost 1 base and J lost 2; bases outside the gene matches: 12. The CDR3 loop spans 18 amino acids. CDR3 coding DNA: TGCGCCAGCAGCCAAGGAAGCGGGGGAGACCTACTACAAGAGACCCAGTACTTC. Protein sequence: CASSQGSGGDLLQETQYF.

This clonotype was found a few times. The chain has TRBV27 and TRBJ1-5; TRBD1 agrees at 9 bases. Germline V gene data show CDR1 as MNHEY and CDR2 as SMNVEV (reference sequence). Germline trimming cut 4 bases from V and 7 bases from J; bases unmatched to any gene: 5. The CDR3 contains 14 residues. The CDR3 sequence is CASSWTGAAQPQHF. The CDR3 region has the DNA TGTGCCAGCAGTTGGACAGGGGCAGCACAGCCCCAGCATTTT.

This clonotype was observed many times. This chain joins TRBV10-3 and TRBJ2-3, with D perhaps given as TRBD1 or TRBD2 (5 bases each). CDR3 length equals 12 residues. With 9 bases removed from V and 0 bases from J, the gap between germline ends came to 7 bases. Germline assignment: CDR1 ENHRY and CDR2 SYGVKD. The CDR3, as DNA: TGTGCCATGAGGGGAAGCACAGATACGCAGTATTTT. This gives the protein CAMRGSTDTQYF.

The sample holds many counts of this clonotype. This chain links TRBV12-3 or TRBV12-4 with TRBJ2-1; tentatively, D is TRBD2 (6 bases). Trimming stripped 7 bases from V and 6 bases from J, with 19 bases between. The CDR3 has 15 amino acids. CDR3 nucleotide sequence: TGTGCCAGCACCCCGGGACTGTTTGGGTTCAATGAGCAGTTCTTC. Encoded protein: CASTPGLFGFNEQFF.

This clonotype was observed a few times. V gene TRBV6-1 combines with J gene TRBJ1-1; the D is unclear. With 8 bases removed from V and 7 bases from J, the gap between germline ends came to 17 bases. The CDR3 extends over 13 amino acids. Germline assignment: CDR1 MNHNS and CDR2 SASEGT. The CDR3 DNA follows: TGTGCCAGCGGGTCCCTGGGTTACGGTGAAGCTTTCTTT. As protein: CASGSLGYGEAFF.

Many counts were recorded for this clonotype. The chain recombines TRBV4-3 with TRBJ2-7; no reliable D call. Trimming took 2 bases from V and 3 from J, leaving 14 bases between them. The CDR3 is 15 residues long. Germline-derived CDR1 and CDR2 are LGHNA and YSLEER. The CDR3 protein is CASSQMKQSLYEQYF. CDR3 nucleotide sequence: TGCGCCAGCAGCCAAATGAAACAGAGTCTCTACGAGCAGTACTTC.

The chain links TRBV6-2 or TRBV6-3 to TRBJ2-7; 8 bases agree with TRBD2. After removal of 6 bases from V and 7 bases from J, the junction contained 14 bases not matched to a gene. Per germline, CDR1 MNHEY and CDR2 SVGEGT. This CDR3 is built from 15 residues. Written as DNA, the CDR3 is TGTGCCAGCAGGGGGGGACTAGAGGGAGTCGGGGAGCAGTACTTC. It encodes CASRGGLEGVGEQYF.

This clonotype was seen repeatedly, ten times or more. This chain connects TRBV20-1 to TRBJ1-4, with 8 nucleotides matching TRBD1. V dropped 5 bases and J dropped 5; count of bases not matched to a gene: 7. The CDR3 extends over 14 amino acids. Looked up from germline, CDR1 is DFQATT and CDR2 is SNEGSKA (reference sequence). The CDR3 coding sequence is TGCAGTGCTCTGTGGACAGGGAGGAATGAAAAACTGTTTTTT. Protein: CSALWTGRNEKLFF.

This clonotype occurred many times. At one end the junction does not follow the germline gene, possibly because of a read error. The CDR3 region has the DNA TGTGCTAGCAGCTTTGCACTACAGGGGGTCGAGCAGTTCTTC. Its translation is CASSFALQGVEQFF. This chain links TRBV7-7 with TRBJ2-1; 8 bases agree with TRBD1. The CDR3 is 14 amino acids. Germline CDR1 SSHAT, CDR2 FNYEAQ (reference sequence). Looking up the rest from reference TRBV7-7 and TRBJ2-1 gives the full variable domain: GAGVSQSPRYKVTKRGQDVTLRCDPISSHATLYWYQQALGQGPEFLTYFNYEAQPDKSGLPSDRFSAERPEGSISTLTIQRTEQRDSAMYRCASSFALQGVEQFFGPGTRLTVL.

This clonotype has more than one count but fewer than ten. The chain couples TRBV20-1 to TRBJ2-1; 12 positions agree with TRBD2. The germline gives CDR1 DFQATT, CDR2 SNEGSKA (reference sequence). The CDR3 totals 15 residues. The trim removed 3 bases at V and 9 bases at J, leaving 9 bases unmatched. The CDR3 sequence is CSARSPSGGAFEQFF. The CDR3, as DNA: TGCAGTGCTAGGTCACCTAGCGGGGGGGCCTTTGAGCAGTTCTTC.

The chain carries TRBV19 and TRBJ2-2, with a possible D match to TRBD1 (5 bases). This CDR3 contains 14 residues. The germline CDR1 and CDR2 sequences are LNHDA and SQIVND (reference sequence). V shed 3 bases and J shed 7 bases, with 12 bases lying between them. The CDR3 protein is CASSIRTRHGELFF. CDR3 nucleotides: TGTGCCAGTAGTATTAGGACAAGACACGGGGAGCTGTTTTTT. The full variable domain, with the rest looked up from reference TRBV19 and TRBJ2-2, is DGGITQSPKYLFRKEGQNVTLSCEQNLNHDAMYWYRQDPGQGLRLIYYSQIVNDFQKGDIAEGYSVSREKKESFPLTVTSAQKNPTAFYLCASSIRTRHGELFFGEGSRLTVL.

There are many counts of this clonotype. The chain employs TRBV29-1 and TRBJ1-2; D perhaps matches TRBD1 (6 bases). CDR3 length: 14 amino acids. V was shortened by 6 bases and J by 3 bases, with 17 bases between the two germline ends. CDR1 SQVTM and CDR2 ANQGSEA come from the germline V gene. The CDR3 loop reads CSVETGYNDYGYTF. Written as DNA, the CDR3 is TGCAGCGTCGAAACAGGGTATAATGACTATGGCTACACCTTC.